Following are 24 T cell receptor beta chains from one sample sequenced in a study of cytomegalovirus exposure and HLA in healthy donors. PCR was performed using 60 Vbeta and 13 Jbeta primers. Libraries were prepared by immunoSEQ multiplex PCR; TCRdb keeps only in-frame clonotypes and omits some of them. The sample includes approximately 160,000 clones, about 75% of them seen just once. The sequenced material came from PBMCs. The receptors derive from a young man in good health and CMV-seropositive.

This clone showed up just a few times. As DNA, the CDR3 is TGTGCCAGCACGGGAGGGGTAGCCGCAGATACGCAGTATTTT. It specifies CASTGGVAADTQYF. The chain joins TRBV2 to TRBJ2-3, with 8 positions matching TRBD2. V dropped 7 bases and J dropped 4; count of bases not matched to a gene: 7. CDR1 and CDR2 (germline): SNHLY, FYNNEI. The CDR3 totals 14 residues.

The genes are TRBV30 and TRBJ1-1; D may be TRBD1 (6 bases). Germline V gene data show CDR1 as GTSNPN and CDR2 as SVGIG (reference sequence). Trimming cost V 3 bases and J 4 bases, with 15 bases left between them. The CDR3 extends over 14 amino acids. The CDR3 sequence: CAWRIGTPLTEAFF. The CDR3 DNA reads TGTGCCTGGAGGATCGGGACACCTCTCACTGAAGCTTTCTTT.

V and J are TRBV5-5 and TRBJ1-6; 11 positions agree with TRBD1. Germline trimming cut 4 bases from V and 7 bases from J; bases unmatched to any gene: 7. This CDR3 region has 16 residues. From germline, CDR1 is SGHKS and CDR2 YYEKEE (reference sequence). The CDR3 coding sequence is TGTGCCAGCAGCCCGGGACAGGGGGGTTTAAATTCACCCCTCCACTTT. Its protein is CASSPGQGGLNSPLHF.

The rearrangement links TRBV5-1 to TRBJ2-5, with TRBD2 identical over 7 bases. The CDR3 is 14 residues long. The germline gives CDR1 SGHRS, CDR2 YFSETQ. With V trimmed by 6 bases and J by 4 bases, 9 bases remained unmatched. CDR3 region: CASTASGGGETQYF. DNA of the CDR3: TGCGCCAGCACCGCCTCGGGGGGTGGAGAGACCCAGTACTTC.

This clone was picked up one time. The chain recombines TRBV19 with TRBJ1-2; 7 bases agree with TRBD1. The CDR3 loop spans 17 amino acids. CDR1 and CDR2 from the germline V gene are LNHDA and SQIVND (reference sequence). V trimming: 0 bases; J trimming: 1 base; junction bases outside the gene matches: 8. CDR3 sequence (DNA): TGTGCCAGTAGTATAGATGGGAGACAGGGAAGTAACTATGGCTACACCTTC. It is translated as CASSIDGRQGSNYGYTF.

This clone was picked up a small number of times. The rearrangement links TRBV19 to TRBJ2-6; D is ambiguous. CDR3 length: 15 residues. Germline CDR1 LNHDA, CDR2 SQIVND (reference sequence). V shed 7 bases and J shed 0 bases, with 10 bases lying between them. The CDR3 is CASTLGRSGANVLTF. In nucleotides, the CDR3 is TGTGCCAGTACCCTTGGGCGCTCTGGGGCCAACGTCCTGACTTTC. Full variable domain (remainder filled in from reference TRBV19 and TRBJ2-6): DGGITQSPKYLFRKEGQNVTLSCEQNLNHDAMYWYRQDPGQGLRLIYYSQIVNDFQKGDIAEGYSVSREKKESFPLTVTSAQKNPTAFYLCASTLGRSGANVLTFGAGSRLTVL.

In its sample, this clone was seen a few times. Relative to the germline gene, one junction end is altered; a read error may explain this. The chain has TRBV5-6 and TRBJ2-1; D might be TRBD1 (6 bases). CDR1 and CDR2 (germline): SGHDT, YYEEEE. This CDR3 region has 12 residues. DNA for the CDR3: TGTGCCAGCAGCTTCTTGGGGGCCGCCGCGATCTTC. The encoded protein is CASSFLGAAAIF.

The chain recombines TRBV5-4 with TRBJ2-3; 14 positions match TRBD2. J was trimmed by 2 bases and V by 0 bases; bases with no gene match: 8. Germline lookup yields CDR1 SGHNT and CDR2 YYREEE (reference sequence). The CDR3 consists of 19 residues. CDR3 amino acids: CASSLGTSGGPHYTDTQYF. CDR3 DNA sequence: TGTGCCAGCAGCTTGGGGACTAGCGGGGGGCCCCACTACACAGATACGCAGTATTTT.

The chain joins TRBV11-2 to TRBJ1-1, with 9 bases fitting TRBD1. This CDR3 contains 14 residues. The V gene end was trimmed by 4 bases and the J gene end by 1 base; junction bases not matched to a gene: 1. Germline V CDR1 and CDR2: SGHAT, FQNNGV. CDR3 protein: CASSSTGGNTEAFF. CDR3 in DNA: TGTGCCAGCAGCTCGACAGGGGGGAACACTGAAGCTTTCTTT.

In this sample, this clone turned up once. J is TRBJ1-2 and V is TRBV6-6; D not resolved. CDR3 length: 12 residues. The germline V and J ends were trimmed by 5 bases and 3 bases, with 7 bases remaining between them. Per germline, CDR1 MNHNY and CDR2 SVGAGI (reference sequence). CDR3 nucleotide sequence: TGTGCCAGCAGTACTGAAGACTATGGCTACACCTTC. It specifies CASSTEDYGYTF.

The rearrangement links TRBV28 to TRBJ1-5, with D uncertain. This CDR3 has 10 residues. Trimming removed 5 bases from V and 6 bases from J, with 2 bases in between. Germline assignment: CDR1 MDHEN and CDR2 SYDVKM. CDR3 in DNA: TGTGCCAGCAGTCTTCAGCCCCAGCATTTT. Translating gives CASSLQPQHF.

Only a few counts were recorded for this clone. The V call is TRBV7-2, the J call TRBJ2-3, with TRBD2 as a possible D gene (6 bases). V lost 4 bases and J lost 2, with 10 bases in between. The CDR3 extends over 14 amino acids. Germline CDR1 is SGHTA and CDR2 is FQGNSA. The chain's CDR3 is CASSWRGPTDTQYF. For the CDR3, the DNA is TGTGCCAGCAGCTGGCGGGGCCCCACAGATACGCAGTATTTT.

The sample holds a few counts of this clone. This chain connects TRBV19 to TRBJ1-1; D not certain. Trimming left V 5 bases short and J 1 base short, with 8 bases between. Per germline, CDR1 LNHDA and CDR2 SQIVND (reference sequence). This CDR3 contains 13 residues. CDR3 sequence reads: CASSVQKNTEAFF. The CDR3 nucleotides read TGTGCCAGTAGTGTACAGAAGAACACTGAAGCTTTCTTT.

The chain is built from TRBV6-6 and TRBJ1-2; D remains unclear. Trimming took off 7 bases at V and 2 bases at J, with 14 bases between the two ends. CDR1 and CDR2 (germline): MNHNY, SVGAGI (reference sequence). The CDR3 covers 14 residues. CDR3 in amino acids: CASISGEENYGYTF. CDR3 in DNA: TGTGCCAGCATCTCCGGGGAGGAGAACTATGGCTACACCTTC.

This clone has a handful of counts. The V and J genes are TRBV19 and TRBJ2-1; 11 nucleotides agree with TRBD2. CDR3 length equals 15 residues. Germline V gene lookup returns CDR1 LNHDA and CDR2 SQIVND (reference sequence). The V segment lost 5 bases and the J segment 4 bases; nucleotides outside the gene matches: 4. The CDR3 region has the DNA TGTGCCAGTAGTCCTTCTAGCGGGAGGTACAATGAGCAGTTCTTC. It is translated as CASSPSSGRYNEQFF.

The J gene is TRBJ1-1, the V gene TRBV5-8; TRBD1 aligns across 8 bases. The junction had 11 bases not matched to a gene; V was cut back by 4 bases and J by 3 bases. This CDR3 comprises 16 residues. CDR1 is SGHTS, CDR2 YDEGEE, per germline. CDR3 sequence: CASSHADRGGYTEAFF. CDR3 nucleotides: TGTGCCAGCAGCCACGCCGACAGGGGCGGGTACACTGAAGCTTTCTTT.

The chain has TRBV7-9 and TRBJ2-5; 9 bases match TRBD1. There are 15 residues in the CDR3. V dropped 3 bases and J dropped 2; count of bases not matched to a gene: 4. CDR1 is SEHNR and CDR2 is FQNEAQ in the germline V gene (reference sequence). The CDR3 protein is CASSFRDREQETQYF. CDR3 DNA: TGTGCCAGCAGCTTCCGGGACAGGGAGCAAGAGACCCAGTACTTC.

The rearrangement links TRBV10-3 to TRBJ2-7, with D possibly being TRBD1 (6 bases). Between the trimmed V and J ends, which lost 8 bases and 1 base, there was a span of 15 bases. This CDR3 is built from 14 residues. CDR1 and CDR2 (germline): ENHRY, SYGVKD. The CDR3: CAIGAGDNSYEQYV. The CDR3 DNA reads TGTGCCATCGGGGCAGGGGATAATTCCTACGAGCAGTACGTC.

The CDR3 is CATSRGVSYNEQFF. CDR3 bases: TGTGCCACCAGCAGAGGCGTTTCCTACAATGAGCAGTTCTTC. V usage is TRBV15 and J usage is TRBJ2-1; D unclear. CDR1 and CDR2 (germline): LNHNV, YYDKDF (reference sequence). Trimming left V 1 base short and J 1 base short, with 5 bases between. There are 14 residues in the CDR3.

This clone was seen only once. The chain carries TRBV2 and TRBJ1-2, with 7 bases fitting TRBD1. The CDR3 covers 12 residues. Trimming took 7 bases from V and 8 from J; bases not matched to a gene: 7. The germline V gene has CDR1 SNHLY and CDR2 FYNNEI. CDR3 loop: CASTLTGAGYTF. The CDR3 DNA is TGTGCCAGCACCCTAACAGGGGCAGGCTACACCTTC.

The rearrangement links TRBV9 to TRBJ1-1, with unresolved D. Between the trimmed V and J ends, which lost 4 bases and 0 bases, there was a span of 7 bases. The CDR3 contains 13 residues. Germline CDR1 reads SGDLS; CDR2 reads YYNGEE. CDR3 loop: CASSLRLNTEAFF. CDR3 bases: TGTGCCAGCAGCCTCCGTCTGAACACTGAAGCTTTCTTT.

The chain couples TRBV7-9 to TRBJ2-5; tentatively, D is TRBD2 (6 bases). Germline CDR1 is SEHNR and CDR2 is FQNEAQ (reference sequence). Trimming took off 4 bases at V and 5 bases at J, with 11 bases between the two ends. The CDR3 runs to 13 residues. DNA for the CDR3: TGTGCCAGCAGCTGGACGGGAGAGGAGACCCAGTACTTC. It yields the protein CASSWTGEETQYF.

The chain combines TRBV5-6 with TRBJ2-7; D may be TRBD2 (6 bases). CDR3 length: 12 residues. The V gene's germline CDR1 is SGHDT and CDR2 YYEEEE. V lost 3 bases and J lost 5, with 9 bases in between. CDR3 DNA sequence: TGTGCCAGCAGCTCGGGAGTCCACGAGCAGTACGTC. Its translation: CASSSGVHEQYV.

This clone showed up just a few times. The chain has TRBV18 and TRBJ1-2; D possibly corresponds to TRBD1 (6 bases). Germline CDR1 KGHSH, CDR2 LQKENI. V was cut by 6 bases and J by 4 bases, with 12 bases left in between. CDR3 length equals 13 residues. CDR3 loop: CASSTTGPYGYTF. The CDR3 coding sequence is TGTGCCAGCTCGACTACAGGGCCCTATGGCTACACCTTC.